The rows below give T cell receptor beta chains drawn from one sample of a study of T cells in Graves' hyperthyroidism and ophthalmopathy. From the multiplex PCR reads, TCRdb called clonotypes with MiXCR, one entry per CDR3 protein. The profile covers about 410,000 distinct CDR3 sequences, with 14% to 15% appearing a single time and approximately 13% taken by the ten largest. Input material: blood. The receptors stem from a man in his late teens or twenties with Graves' ophthalmopathy. Each CDR3 is given with its conserved first and last residue. Fields, in order: J gene, V gene, D gene, clone size, CDR3 protein, CDR3 DNA. A D gene is named only where the DNA matches it firmly. Not all rows give a size; the values are once, few, many and, for expanded clones, a class.

j_call: TRBJ2-1
v_call: TRBV5-6
d_call: .
clone_size: .
cdr3_aa: CASSHPGLTSYNEQFF
cdr3_nt: TGTGCCAGCAGCCACCCAGGCCTGACTTCCTATAATGAGCAGTTCTTC

j_call: TRBJ2-1
v_call: TRBV7-9
d_call: .
clone_size: many
cdr3_aa: CALEGVNEQFF
cdr3_nt: TGTGCACTAGAGGGTGTCAATGAGCAGTTCTTC

j_call: TRBJ2-3
v_call: TRBV5-1
d_call: TRBD2
clone_size: few
cdr3_aa: CASSPTLAGGISTQYF
cdr3_nt: TGCGCCAGCAGCCCGACCCTAGCGGGGGGGATCAGTACGCAGTATTTT

j_call: TRBJ2-2
v_call: TRBV5-1
d_call: TRBD1
clone_size: many
cdr3_aa: CASSPGTALNTGELFF
cdr3_nt: TGCGCCAGCAGCCCGGGGACAGCCCTCAACACCGGGGAGCTGTTTTTT

j_call: TRBJ1-4
v_call: TRBV18
d_call: .
clone_size: many
cdr3_aa: CASSTVFNGEKLFF
cdr3_nt: TGTGCCAGCTCAACGGTTTTCAACGGTGAAAAACTGTTTTTT

j_call: TRBJ2-5
v_call: TRBV6-1
d_call: .
clone_size: few
cdr3_aa: CASSEAAPTQYF
cdr3_nt: TGTGCCAGCAGTGAAGCGGCACCGACCCAGTACTTC

j_call: TRBJ1-2
v_call: TRBV15
d_call: .
clone_size: .
cdr3_aa: CATSRDLQGEDGYTF
cdr3_nt: TGTGCCACCAGCAGAGATTTACAGGGAGAGGATGGCTACACCTTC

j_call: TRBJ2-7
v_call: TRBV6-1
d_call: .
clone_size: many
cdr3_aa: CASSEVLDGLPSYEQYF
cdr3_nt: TGTGCCAGCAGTGAAGTCTTAGACGGACTACCCTCCTACGAGCAGTACTTC

j_call: TRBJ1-6
v_call: TRBV3-1
d_call: .
clone_size: many
cdr3_aa: CASSPRTVSPLHF
cdr3_nt: TGTGCCAGCAGCCCCAGGACAGTTTCACCCCTCCACTTT

j_call: TRBJ2-7
v_call: TRBV18
d_call: .
clone_size: many
cdr3_aa: CASSPPTGSPYEQYF
cdr3_nt: TGTGCCAGCTCACCGCCTACAGGGTCCCCCTACGAGCAGTACTTC

j_call: TRBJ2-1
v_call: TRBV19
d_call: .
clone_size: few
cdr3_aa: CASSIIAGILYNEQFF
cdr3_nt: TGTGCCAGTAGTATAATAGCAGGGATTTTGTACAATGAGCAGTTCTTC

j_call: TRBJ1-1
v_call: TRBV20-1
d_call: TRBD1
clone_size: .
cdr3_aa: CSGTDRTAFF
cdr3_nt: TGCAGTGGCACGGACAGGACGGCTTTCTTT

j_call: TRBJ1-2
v_call: TRBV29-1
d_call: TRBD1
clone_size: few
cdr3_aa: CSVEAGQNPNYGYTF
cdr3_nt: TGCAGCGTTGAAGCGGGACAGAACCCTAACTATGGCTACACCTTC

j_call: TRBJ2-7
v_call: TRBV11-2
d_call: .
clone_size: few
cdr3_aa: CASSLTEGSEQYF
cdr3_nt: TGTGCCAGCAGCCTAACAGAGGGGTCCGAGCAGTACTTC

j_call: TRBJ1-5
v_call: TRBV27
d_call: .
clone_size: many
cdr3_aa: CASSFVAEQPQHF
cdr3_nt: TGTGCCAGCAGTTTCGTGGCTGAGCAGCCCCAGCATTTT

j_call: TRBJ2-1
v_call: TRBV12-3/TRBV12-4
d_call: TRBD1
clone_size: .
cdr3_aa: CASSWGQGIGEQFF
cdr3_nt: TGTGCCAGCAGTTGGGGACAGGGGATCGGTGAGCAGTTCTTC

j_call: TRBJ2-5
v_call: TRBV11-3
d_call: TRBD1
clone_size: many
cdr3_aa: CASSPPQMTGMETQYF
cdr3_nt: TGTGCCAGCAGCCCCCCCCAAATGACAGGGATGGAGACCCAGTACTTC

j_call: TRBJ1-1
v_call: TRBV20-1
d_call: .
clone_size: many
cdr3_aa: CSARTVGGYTEAFF
cdr3_nt: TGCAGTGCTAGAACCGTAGGGGGATACACTGAAGCTTTCTTT

j_call: TRBJ2-3
v_call: TRBV6-1
d_call: TRBD2
clone_size: many
cdr3_aa: CASTMGGDQDTQYF
cdr3_nt: TGTGCCAGCACAATGGGGGGGGATCAAGATACGCAGTATTTT

j_call: TRBJ1-2
v_call: TRBV11-2
d_call: TRBD1
clone_size: .
cdr3_aa: CASSLAGTGWNYGYTF
cdr3_nt: TGTGCCAGCAGCTTAGCCGGGACAGGGTGGAACTATGGCTACACCTTC

j_call: TRBJ2-3
v_call: TRBV10-2
d_call: TRBD2
clone_size: many
cdr3_aa: CASSEAGGPGDTQYF
cdr3_nt: TGCGCCAGCAGTGAAGCGGGAGGGCCGGGAGATACGCAGTATTTT

j_call: TRBJ1-2
v_call: TRBV6-1
d_call: .
clone_size: many
cdr3_aa: CASSSVGGPAGYTF
cdr3_nt: TGTGCCAGCAGTTCTGTCGGGGGGCCGGCTGGCTACACCTTC

j_call: TRBJ2-6
v_call: TRBV12-3/TRBV12-4
d_call: .
clone_size: many
cdr3_aa: CASGLSGANVLTF
cdr3_nt: TGTGCCAGCGGCTTGTCTGGGGCCAACGTCCTGACTTTC

j_call: TRBJ2-3
v_call: TRBV7-2
d_call: .
clone_size: .
cdr3_aa: CTSSVQRTDTQYF
cdr3_nt: TGTACCAGCAGCGTGCAGCGCACAGATACGCAGTATTTT